This T cell receptor beta chain was recovered during a study of human T cells and chemical hapten exposure. Study-wide results and limits: No shift was seen in TCRs above 1 in 1000 frequency with DPC sensitization.

Time point reported: patch test 3, about 24 weeks after DPC sensitization. Sample treatment: therapeutic diphenylcyclopropenone sensitization with weekly scalp DPC. It was from unfractionated whole blood that total RNA was extracted. This clonotype was picked up many times. Its antigen is unknown. From the RACE reads, TCRdb called clonotypes with MiXCR, one entry per CDR3 protein. The top ten hold over 2% of the sample, which has roughly 40,000 distinct CDR3 sequences, 12% seen once. Germline assignment: CDR1 LNHDA and CDR2 SQIVND (reference sequence). The V segment lost 6 bases and the J segment 6 bases; nucleotides outside the gene matches: 6. CDR3 length: 14 amino acids.

This chain links TRBV19 with TRBJ2-5; 11 bases align to TRBD2. The material was whole blood, obtained in connection with sensitization to the hapten diphenylcyclopropenone (DPC). This sequence was found in a woman in her thirties or forties with alopecia areata. Some clones in this sample may be carry-over from other donors' samples. Written as DNA, the CDR3 is TGTGCCAGTAGCACTAGCGGGAGTTGGAAGACCCAGTACTTC. Protein: CASSTSGSWKTQYF.